This TCR beta chain originates from a study of CD8+ T cells in alopecia areata (dated by TCRdb to 2017 to 2018). Notes on the research overall: Treated patients were enrolled in an open-label pilot trial of oral tofacitinib, 5 to 10 mg twice daily, for moderate-to-severe alopecia areata. The study used high-throughput TCRbeta sequencing to examine T cell clonal expansion in alopecia areata, in both the C3H/HeJ mouse model and human patients. RNA came from the PAXgene miRNA kit for fixed scalp, the miRNeasy kit for PBMCs, and the RNeasy kit for mouse skin. Biopsies were taken from tofacitinib-treated patients at baseline and again at 4 and 24 weeks into treatment, and several of those patients also had a later scalp biopsy. TCRbeta CDR3 regions were amplified by immunoSEQ multiplex PCR using 35 Vbeta forward and 13 Jbeta reverse primers. Clonality in the scalp was compared among normal scalp (n=4), patchy alopecia areata scalp (n=8), and alopecia totalis/universalis scalp (n=8). Tofacitinib was administered for 6 to 18 months, and 6 months of follow-up off drug were then conducted to assess delayed response and recurrence. In humans, TCRbeta sequencing was performed on scalp tissue and on sorted CD4+ and CD8+ peripheral blood T cells from healthy controls and from patients with patchy or totalis/universalis alopecia areata. The full study reports these points: Resident alphabeta T cells in normal human skin are also sequenced, complicating scalp TCR repertoire analysis, unlike mouse skin dominated by gammadelta T cells. Shared TCR sequences between patients were less evident than in mice, which may be partly attributable to HLA diversity in the patient population. Compared with normal scalp, lesional scalp, particularly in alopecia totalis/universalis, had higher clonality and more expanded CD8+ clones, which suggests antigenic drive.

The time point label on this specimen signifies: baseline before oral tofacitinib. Lesional scalp punch biopsies and peripheral blood were obtained from alopecia areata patients. PBMCs were isolated by density centrifugation and stained for CD3, CD4 and CD8, and CD4+ and CD8+ T cells were sorted on a FACSAria. This clone was seen once. What this receptor recognizes is not known. No base quality values were provided; no much bigger clone lies one nucleotide off. Libraries were constructed by the immunoSEQ multiplex PCR assay. RNA was extracted from all samples and reverse transcribed into cDNA, which served as template for TCR sequencing. First-strand cDNA was synthesized with SuperScript III using a 2:1 mix of oligo-dT and random hexamers. A synthetic immune receptor repertoire was used to assess amplification bias, and residual bias was removed computationally. In the paper's pipeline: After raw reads were preprocessed to remove errors, the CDR3 was defined following IMGT conventions as running from the conserved cysteine to phenylalanine. Clonality was computed as 1 minus the Shannon entropy, with the entropy normalized by log2 of the number of productive unique TCRs. CD4 or CD8 identity of scalp clones was inferred by cross-referencing scalp TCRbeta sequences with sorted blood CD4 and CD8 repertoires. Entries here come from immuneACCESS through TCRdb and include only in-frame sequences with V and J called. Some clones fail to appear in such tables; in the studies checked, an unresolved V gene covers under half of the shortfall, and the cause of the remainder is unknown. Clone size and V and J calls were adopted from that table, with D and trimming inferred from the DNA. The sample table lists some 150,000 clones, about 72% of them with a count of one. Roughly 11% of the sample comes from the top ten.

The receptor was derived from a human donor with alopecia areata. This material consisted of CD8+ T cells sorted from blood, taken at week 0.

The CDR3 has the sequence CSAPTENTEAFF. The DNA sequence is TGCAGCGCCCCGACAGAGAACACTGAAGCTTTCTTT. The chain uses TRBV29-1 and TRBJ1-1; the D region possibly corresponds to TRBD1 (5 bases align). CDR1 and CDR2, looked up from the germline V gene, are SQVTM and ANQGSEA. Relative to germline, V is 7 bases shorter and J is 1 base shorter, with 10 bases between their ends. Counted from cysteine to phenylalanine, this CDR3 has 12 amino acids. Only the CDR3 region is kept as DNA, spanning 36 bases read in frame from base 1.